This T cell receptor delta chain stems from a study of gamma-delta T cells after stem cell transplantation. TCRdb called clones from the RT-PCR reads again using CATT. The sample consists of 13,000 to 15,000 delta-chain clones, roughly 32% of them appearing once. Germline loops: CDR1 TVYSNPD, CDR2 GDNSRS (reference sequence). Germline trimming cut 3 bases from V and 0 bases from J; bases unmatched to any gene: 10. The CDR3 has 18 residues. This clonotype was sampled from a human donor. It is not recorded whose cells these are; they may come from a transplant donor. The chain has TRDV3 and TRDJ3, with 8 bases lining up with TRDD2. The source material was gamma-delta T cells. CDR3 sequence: CAFKAFLSSSWDTRQMFF. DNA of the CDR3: TGTGCCTTCAAGGCCTTCCTATCCAGCTCCTGGGACACCCGACAGATGTTTTTC. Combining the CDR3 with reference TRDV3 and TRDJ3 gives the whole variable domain CDKVTQSSPDQTVASGSEVVLLCTYDTVYSNPDLFWYRIRPDYSFQFVFYGDNSRSEGADFTQGRFSVKHILTQKAFHLVISPVRTEDSATYYCAFKAFLSSSWDTRQMFFGTGIKLFVEP.